The 16 T cell receptor beta chains presented below share a single source sample, sequenced in a study of blood T cell repertoires in COVID-19. The repertoire was sequenced with immunoSEQ multiplex PCR; TCRdb's copy has only in-frame clones and lacks some. Here the sample spans 150,000 to 200,000 clones, 90% to 95% being singletons. Specimen: peripheral blood. These receptors all stem from a woman in her fifties or sixties with COVID-19, enrolled during active disease.

This clone was recorded once. This chain links TRBV27 with TRBJ1-6; 9 bases map to TRBD1. The CDR3 covers 21 residues. With V trimmed by 8 bases and J by 1 base, 21 bases remained unmatched. Germline loops: CDR1 MNHEY, CDR2 SMNVEV (reference sequence). The DNA for the CDR3 is TGTGCCAGCCGGTCGCTCCGCCGGAGGGACAGGGCCCTTTCCTATAATTCACCCCTCCACTTT. Its translation is CASRSLRRRDRALSYNSPLHF.

This clone was seen ten or more times. V gene TRBV27 combines with J gene TRBJ2-7; 7 nucleotides align to TRBD1. This CDR3 has 12 amino acids. Trimming at V came to 10 bases and at J to 6 bases, leaving 9 bases not matched to a gene. Germline CDR1 MNHEY, CDR2 SMNVEV (reference sequence). DNA for the CDR3: TGTGCCACCTCCAGGGGGACGGGCGAGCAGTACTTC. This gives the protein CATSRGTGEQYF.

J is TRBJ1-4 and V is TRBV7-9; the match to TRBD1 covers 8 bases. This CDR3 is 16 amino acids long. The trim removed 4 bases at V and 8 bases at J, leaving 12 bases unmatched. CDR1 is SEHNR, CDR2 FQNEAQ, per germline (reference sequence). DNA for the CDR3: TGTGCCAGCAGCTCGCGGAGGACAGGGCGTAGGGAAAAACTGTTTTTT. This codes for CASSSRRTGRREKLFF.

The J gene is TRBJ2-3, the V gene TRBV27; TRBD1 agrees at 7 bases. J gave up 2 bases and V 8 bases, and 10 bases lay outside the gene matches. Germline-derived CDR1 and CDR2 are MNHEY and SMNVEV (reference sequence). The CDR3 is made up of 15 amino acids. CDR3 nucleotides: TGTGCCAGCCGCAGCCCGGGACAGCACACAGATACGCAGTATTTT. Amino acid sequence: CASRSPGQHTDTQYF.

The CDR3 is CASSIYHSGGANYGYTF. CDR3 in DNA: TGTGCCAGTAGTATTTACCACTCAGGGGGCGCTAACTATGGCTACACCTTC. The chain joins TRBV19 to TRBJ1-2; TRBD1 agrees at 8 bases. There are 17 residues in the CDR3. The germline V gene has CDR1 LNHDA and CDR2 SQIVND (reference sequence). The junction had 9 bases not matched to a gene; V was cut back by 3 bases and J by 0 bases.

This rearrangement joins TRBV6-2 or TRBV6-3 to TRBJ2-7, with D perhaps matching TRBD1 (5 bases). The CDR3 runs to 14 residues. V lost 0 bases and J 4 bases, leaving 10 bases between the germline ends. Germline CDR1 and CDR2: MNHEY and SVGEGT. The CDR3 loop is CASSYSGAGYEQYF. CDR3 bases: TGTGCCAGCAGTTACTCAGGGGCCGGGTACGAGCAGTACTTC.

The V and J genes are TRBV11-1 and TRBJ1-1; the match to TRBD1 covers 7 bases. Trimming at V came to 1 base and at J to 1 base, leaving 6 bases not matched to a gene. Germline-derived CDR1 and CDR2 are SGHAT and FQDESV (reference sequence). The CDR3 length is 16 residues. The DNA of the CDR3 is TGTGCCAGCAGCTTAGAAACAGGGGTAGGGAACACTGAAGCTTTCTTT. This translates into CASSLETGVGNTEAFF.

This clone was found once. J is TRBJ1-2 and V is TRBV4-2; D may be TRBD1 (6 bases). Trimming removed 1 base at V and 8 bases at J, with 14 bases between. Looked up from germline, CDR1 is LGHNA and CDR2 is YNFKEQ. CDR3 length equals 14 residues. The chain's CDR3 is CASSQVGQPRGYTF. CDR3 sequence (DNA): TGTGCCAGCAGCCAAGTTGGACAGCCGAGGGGCTACACCTTC.

The chain combines TRBV7-9 with TRBJ1-6; D is possibly TRBD1 (5 bases). CDR1 is SEHNR, CDR2 FQNEAQ, per germline (reference sequence). Trimming left V 1 base short and J 9 bases short, with 13 bases between. CDR3 length: 15 amino acids. The CDR3 loop reads CASSLVRGGGSPLHF. The CDR3 DNA is TGTGCCAGCAGCTTAGTAAGGGGTGGCGGTTCACCCCTCCACTTT.

In its sample, this clone was seen a few times. This sequence joins TRBV7-3 and TRBJ1-2; 8 bases map to TRBD1. Germline CDR1 and CDR2: SGHTA and FQGTGA. This CDR3 spans 15 amino acids. Unmatched junction bases numbered 6, after V lost 0 bases and J lost 6 bases. Written as DNA, the CDR3 is TGTGCCAGCAGCTTAACGGGACAGGACGGGGATGGCTACACCTTC. It codes for CASSLTGQDGDGYTF.

The chain uses TRBV5-1 and TRBJ2-1; D possibly corresponds to TRBD1 (5 bases). Looked up from germline, CDR1 is SGHRS and CDR2 is YFSETQ. CDR3 length: 15 residues. V was clipped by 2 bases and J by 5 bases, with 14 bases between them. CDR3 nucleotides: TGCGCCAGCAGCTTTCAGGGTACGGGTGACAATGAGCAGTTCTTC. Translating it yields CASSFQGTGDNEQFF.

This clone was found once. The genes are TRBV7-2 and TRBJ2-4; possible D gene TRBD2, 5 bases. Looked up from germline, CDR1 is SGHTA and CDR2 is FQGNSA. The V end was cut by 3 bases, the J end by 7 bases, with 16 bases between. The CDR3 sequence is 15 residues long. This chain's CDR3 is CASSLSGFRGNIQYF. The CDR3 DNA sequence: TGTGCCAGCAGCTTGAGCGGATTTCGAGGGAACATTCAGTACTTC.

DNA for the CDR3: TGTGCCAGCAGTTGGGGACAGTACCGCGTGAACACTGAAGCTTTCTTT. The encoded protein is CASSWGQYRVNTEAFF. The chain joins TRBV6-5 to TRBJ1-1; 7 positions agree with TRBD1. The CDR3 consists of 16 residues. CDR1 is MNHEY, CDR2 SVGAGI, per germline. The V gene end was trimmed by 4 bases and the J gene end by 0 bases; junction bases not matched to a gene: 8.

This chain uses TRBV7-2 with TRBJ1-2, with D unresolved. The germline V gene has CDR1 SGHTA and CDR2 FQGNSA. The CDR3 spans 12 residues. The ends were cut back, 5 bases at V and 4 bases at J, with 8 bases in the middle. The DNA of the CDR3 is TGTGCCAGCAGCCCCAACAGCTATGGCTACACCTTC. Protein product: CASSPNSYGYTF.

This chain uses TRBV2 with TRBJ1-2; the match to TRBD1 covers 7 bases. V gave up 6 bases and J gave up 0 bases; unmatched junction bases: 10. The CDR3 runs 16 residues. Germline loops: CDR1 SNHLY, CDR2 FYNNEI. The CDR3 coding sequence is TGTGCCAGCAGCCGACCTACAGGGGCGACTAACTATGGCTACACCTTC. It codes for CASSRPTGATNYGYTF.

The V and J genes are TRBV11-3 and TRBJ1-1, with D unclear. The CDR3 loop spans 11 amino acids. Germline V lookup: CDR1 SGHNT, CDR2 YENEEA. V was trimmed by 5 bases and J by 6 bases, leaving 7 bases between them. CDR3 nucleotides: TGTGCCAGCAGCCACGGAGCTGAAGCTTTCTTT. This gives the protein CASSHGAEAFF.